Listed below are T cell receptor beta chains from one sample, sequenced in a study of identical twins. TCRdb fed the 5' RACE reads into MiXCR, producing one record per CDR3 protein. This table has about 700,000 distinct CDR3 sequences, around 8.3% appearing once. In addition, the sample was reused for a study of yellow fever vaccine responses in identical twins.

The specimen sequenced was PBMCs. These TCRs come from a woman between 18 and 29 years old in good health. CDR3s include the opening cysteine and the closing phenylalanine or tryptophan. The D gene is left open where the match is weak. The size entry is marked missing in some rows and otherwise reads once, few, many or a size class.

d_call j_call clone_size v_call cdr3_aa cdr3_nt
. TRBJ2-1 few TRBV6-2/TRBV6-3 CASSLFLASDGNEQFF TGTGCCAGCAGTTTGTTCCTAGCCTCCGACGGAAATGAGCAGTTCTTC
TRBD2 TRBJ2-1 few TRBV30 CAWSPGTSRHNEQFF TGTGCCTGGAGTCCCGGGACTAGCCGGCACAATGAGCAGTTCTTC
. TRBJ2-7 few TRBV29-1 CSVAGTYEQYF TGCAGCGTTGCCGGGACCTACGAGCAGTACTTC
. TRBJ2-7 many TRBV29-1 CSVAVIPGAYEQYF TGCAGCGTTGCGGTTATCCCTGGGGCCTACGAGCAGTACTTC
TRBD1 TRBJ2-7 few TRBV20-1 CSAGGGTGKNEQYF TGCAGTGCTGGAGGGGGGACAGGGAAGAACGAGCAGTACTTC
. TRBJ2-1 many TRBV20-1 CSARDGAINEQFF TGCAGTGCTAGAGATGGAGCGATCAATGAGCAGTTCTTC
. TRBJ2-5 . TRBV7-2 CASSLSGSRGIQVETQYF TGTGCCAGCAGCTTAAGCGGGTCCAGGGGGATTCAAGTTGAGACCCAGTACTTC
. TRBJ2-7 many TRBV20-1 CSATPDPNYEQYF TGCAGTGCTACGCCGGACCCAAACTACGAGCAGTACTTC
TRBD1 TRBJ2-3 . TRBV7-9 CASSSDRASTDTQYF TGTGCCAGCAGCTCGGACAGGGCTTCCACAGATACGCAGTATTTT
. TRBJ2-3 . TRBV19 CASSNREGTDTQYF TGTGCCAGTAGTAACAGGGAGGGGACAGATACGCAGTATTTT
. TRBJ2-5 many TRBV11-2 CASSLRSGAADPTQETQYF TGTGCCAGCAGCTTACGGTCTGGGGCCGCGGACCCAACCCAAGAGACCCAGTACTTC
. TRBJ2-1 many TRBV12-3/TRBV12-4 CASRRQGSNEQFF TGTGCCAGCAGGAGGCAGGGAAGCAATGAGCAGTTCTTC
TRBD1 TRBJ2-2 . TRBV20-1 CSAPTGVVYTGELFF TGCAGTGCTCCGACAGGGGTAGTGTACACCGGGGAGCTGTTTTTT
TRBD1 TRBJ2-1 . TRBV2 CASGRDRHNNEQFF TGTGCCAGCGGCCGGGACAGACATAACAATGAGCAGTTCTTC
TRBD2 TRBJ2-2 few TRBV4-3 CASSQSGLAVNTGELFF TGCGCCAGCAGCCAGTCCGGACTAGCGGTAAACACCGGGGAGCTGTTTTTT
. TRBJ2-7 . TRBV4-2 CASSQDLGGGAFGYEQYF TGTGCCAGCAGCCAAGATTTGGGTGGTGGGGCCTTTGGGTACGAGCAGTACTTC
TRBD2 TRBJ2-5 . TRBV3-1 CASSQRVAGPQETQYF TGTGCCAGCAGCCAAAGGGTAGCGGGGCCTCAAGAGACCCAGTACTTC
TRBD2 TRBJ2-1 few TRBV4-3 CASSQDTSGGNEQFF TGCGCCAGCAGCCAAGACACTAGCGGTGGGAATGAGCAGTTCTTC
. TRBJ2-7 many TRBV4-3 CASSQATVGSYEQYF TGCGCCAGCAGCCAAGCTACGGTAGGGAGCTACGAGCAGTACTTC
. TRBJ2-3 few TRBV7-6 CASSPSPGPTDTQYF TGTGCCAGCAGCCCCAGCCCGGGACCTACAGATACGCAGTATTTT
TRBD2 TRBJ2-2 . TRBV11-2 CASSIGTSGRAWTGELFF TGTGCCAGCAGCATCGGGACTAGCGGGAGGGCCTGGACCGGGGAGCTGTTTTTT
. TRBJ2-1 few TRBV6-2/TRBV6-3 CASRASGTPNEQFF TGTGCCAGCAGGGCCTCCGGGACTCCGAATGAGCAGTTCTTC
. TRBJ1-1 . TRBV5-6 CASSSLPGLLNTEAFF TGTGCCAGCAGCTCCCTCCCGGGTCTTTTGAACACTGAAGCTTTCTTT
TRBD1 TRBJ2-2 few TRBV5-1 CASSYGTGAPGELFF TGCGCCAGCAGTTACGGGACAGGGGCGCCGGGGGAGCTGTTTTTT
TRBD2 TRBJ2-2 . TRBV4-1 CASSQVAAGVGTGELFF TGCGCCAGCAGCCAAGTTGCGGCGGGAGTAGGGACCGGGGAGCTGTTTTTT
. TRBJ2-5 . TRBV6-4 CASSDSHGGTQYF TGTGCCAGCAGTGACTCCCATGGTGGGACCCAGTACTTC
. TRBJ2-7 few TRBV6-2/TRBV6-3 CASSRDATKFYEQYF TGTGCCAGCAGCCGGGACGCTACGAAATTCTACGAGCAGTACTTC
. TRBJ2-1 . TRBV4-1 CASSQVAALEQFF TGCGCCAGCAGCCAAGTAGCTGCGCTTGAGCAGTTCTTC
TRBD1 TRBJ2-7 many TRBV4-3 CASSQARDRLPYEQYF TGCGCCAGCAGCCAAGCCAGGGACAGGCTCCCCTACGAGCAGTACTTC
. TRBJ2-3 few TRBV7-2 CASSLSPQAAQYF TGTGCCAGCAGCTTATCCCCGCAAGCGGCGCAGTATTTT
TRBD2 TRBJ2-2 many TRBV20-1 CSARDQTSRINTGELFF TGCAGTGCTAGAGATCAGACTAGCAGAATAAACACCGGGGAGCTGTTTTTT
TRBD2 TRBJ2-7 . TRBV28 CASWGGGSEQYF TGTGCCAGCTGGGGGGGGGGAAGCGAGCAGTACTTC
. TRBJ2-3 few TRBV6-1 CASSNPGARKDTQYF TGTGCCAGCTCTAACCCGGGGGCGCGCAAGGATACGCAGTATTTT
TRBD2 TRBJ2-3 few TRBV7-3 CASSNGGARTDTQYF TGTGCCAGCAGCAACGGGGGGGCCCGAACAGATACGCAGTATTTT
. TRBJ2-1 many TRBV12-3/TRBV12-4 CASSSGYRYNEQFF TGTGCCAGCAGCTCAGGGTATCGCTACAATGAGCAGTTCTTC
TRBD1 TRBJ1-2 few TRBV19 CASSRDREGGYTF TGTGCCAGTAGTAGGGACAGGGAAGGCGGCTACACCTTC
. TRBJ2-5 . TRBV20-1 CSASPDKQETQYF TGCAGTGCTAGCCCGGACAAGCAAGAGACCCAGTACTTC
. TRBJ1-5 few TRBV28 CASSHPSGFGKFSNQPQHF TGTGCCAGCAGCCACCCGTCAGGGTTCGGTAAATTTAGCAATCAGCCCCAGCATTTT
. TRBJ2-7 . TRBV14 CASSHSAEQYF TGTGCCAGCAGCCACAGCGCCGAGCAGTACTTC
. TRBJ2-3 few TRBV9 CASSASAATRTDTQYF TGTGCCAGCAGCGCCTCAGCGGCTACCCGCACAGATACGCAGTATTTT
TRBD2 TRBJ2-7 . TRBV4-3 CASSQDPSGFSYEQYF TGCGCCAGCAGCCAAGATCCTAGCGGGTTCAGCTACGAGCAGTACTTC
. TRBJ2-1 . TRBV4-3 CASSQDRATYNEQFF TGCGCCAGCAGCCAAGATCGGGCTACCTACAATGAGCAGTTCTTC
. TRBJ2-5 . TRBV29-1 CSAHDLEETQYF TGCAGCGCCCACGACCTAGAGGAGACCCAGTACTTC
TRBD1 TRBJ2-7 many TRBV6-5 CASSYSRARDRGNEQYF TGTGCCAGCAGTTACTCGAGGGCCCGGGACAGGGGCAACGAGCAGTACTTC
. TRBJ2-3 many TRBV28 CASSLLGVSTDTQYF TGTGCCAGCAGTTTACTTGGGGTTAGCACAGATACGCAGTATTTT
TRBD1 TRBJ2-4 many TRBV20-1 CSAGLPGTGNIQYF TGCAGTGCTGGCTTACCCGGGACAGGGAACATTCAGTACTTC
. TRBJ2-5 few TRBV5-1 CASSWTGTKETQYF TGCGCCAGCAGCTGGACAGGGACTAAAGAGACCCAGTACTTC
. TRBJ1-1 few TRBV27 CASSDRGYTEAFF TGTGCCAGCAGCGACCGGGGTTACACTGAAGCTTTCTTT
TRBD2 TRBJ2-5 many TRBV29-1 CSVAGVETQYF TGCAGCGTGGCGGGAGTGGAGACCCAGTACTTC
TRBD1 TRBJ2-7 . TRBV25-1 CASHRGRGQLYEQYF TGTGCCAGTCACAGGGGGAGAGGTCAACTCTACGAGCAGTACTTC